This entry features one TCR beta chain sequence. The record originates from a study of blood T cell repertoires in COVID-19. Data came from immunoSEQ multiplex PCR; TCRdb stores just in-frame clones and leaves some out. Of around 280,000 clones listed, around 88% are singletons. The V gene's germline CDR1 is SQVTM and CDR2 ANQGSEA. V was clipped by 2 bases and J by 4 bases, with 8 bases between them. The CDR3 totals 12 residues. The origin of this receptor is a middle-aged woman who had recovered from COVID-19. Input material: PBMCs or T cells enriched from blood (not recorded which). The chain links TRBV29-1 to TRBJ1-2; D call uncertain. CDR3 sequence reads: CSVEIPLYGYTF. In nucleotides, the CDR3 is TGCAGCGTTGAAATCCCTCTCTATGGCTACACCTTC.